The clone carrying this TCR beta chain was detected a few times. Its specificity is unknown. Using its own MiXCR run on the reads, TCRdb lists one record per CDR3 protein. The sample records roughly 200,000 distinct CDR3 sequences, about a sixth being singletons. This record belongs to a study of T cell repertoires in cytomegalovirus infection. Study-level information: CMV infection together with matching HLA type was indicated by public TCR beta signatures. Overall study findings and caveats: HLA-C-restricted CMV-specific TCR beta clonotypes were dominant in the ex vivo response.

This CDR3 contains 14 residues. Trimming took 6 bases from V and 4 from J, leaving 15 bases between them. The chain has TRBV12-3 or TRBV12-4 and TRBJ2-5; no reliable D call. This clonotype was obtained from a human donor in good health (CMV status not recorded). Some clones in this sample may be carry-over from other donors' samples. Material for sequencing was CD8+ T cells from PBMCs. The CDR3 coding sequence is TGTGCCAGCAGACCGCCTGTTTATGGAGAGACCCAGTACTTC. Protein: CASRPPVYGETQYF.